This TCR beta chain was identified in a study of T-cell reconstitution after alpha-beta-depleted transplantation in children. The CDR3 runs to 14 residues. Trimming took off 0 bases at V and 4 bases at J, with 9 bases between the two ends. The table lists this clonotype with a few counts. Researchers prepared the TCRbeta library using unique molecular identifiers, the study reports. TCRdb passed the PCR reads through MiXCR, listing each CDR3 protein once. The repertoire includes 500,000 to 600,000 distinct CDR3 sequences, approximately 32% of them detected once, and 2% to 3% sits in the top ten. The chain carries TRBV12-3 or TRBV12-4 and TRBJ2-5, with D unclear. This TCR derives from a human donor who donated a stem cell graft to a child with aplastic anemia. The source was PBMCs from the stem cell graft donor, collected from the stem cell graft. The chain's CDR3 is CASSLARLLETQYF. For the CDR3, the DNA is TGTGCCAGCAGTTTAGCGAGGCTCTTAGAGACCCAGTACTTC.